This entry is about one T cell receptor beta chain. What it binds is unknown. The data stem from a study of blood T cells in healthy people across ages. The CDR3 runs to 13 residues. V lost 7 bases and J lost 0, with 8 bases in between. Germline loops: CDR1 MDHEN, CDR2 SYDVKM. General observations from the study: Diversity estimates from one million T cells were considered underestimates. The unknown donor CMV status may have confounded expanded clonotype changes.

Through a sample-barcoded 5' primer and a J-beta primer mix, a second PCR was run for roughly 6 to 12 cycles. Every molecule of cDNA carried a tag from a template-switch adaptor with 12 random nucleotides. Each CDR3 protein is one row after TCRdb ran MiXCR on the 5' RACE reads. The sample shows hundreds of thousands of distinct CDR3 sequences, 56% of them seen only once. The sequence was obtained from a middle-aged man in good health. The sequenced sample was blood. This chain links TRBV28 with TRBJ2-3; D is perhaps TRBD2 (5 bases). DNA of the CDR3: TGTGCCAGCAACGGGGAAAGCACAGATACGCAGTATTTT. Its translation is CASNGESTDTQYF.